The rows below give T cell receptor beta chains drawn from one sample of a study of cytomegalovirus exposure and HLA in healthy donors. Profiled with immunoSEQ multiplex PCR; TCRdb holds only in-frame clones, not every one. The sample holds 250,000 or so clones, over 75% seen once. What was sequenced was PBMCs. The receptors derive from a human donor in good health. The CDR3 runs from the conserved cysteine through the conserved F or W. Fields, in order: J gene, V gene, clone size, D gene, CDR3 protein, CDR3 DNA. The D gene is left open where the match is weak. A clone size is listed for some rows: how often the clone was seen (once, few, many), or a class if it is expanded.

TRBJ2-7 TRBV7-9 . TRBD1 CASSETGDEQYF TGTGCCAGCAGCGAGACAGGGGACGAGCAGTACTTC
TRBJ2-3 TRBV9 . TRBD1 CASSVAGGLSTDTQYF TGTGCCAGCAGCGTGGCAGGGGGCCTAAGCACAGATACGCAGTATTTT
TRBJ2-5 TRBV7-9 . . CASSLGRGETQYF TGTGCCAGCAGCTTAGGGAGAGGGGAGACCCAGTACTTC
TRBJ1-1 TRBV2 . . CASNPTMGTEAFF TGTGCCAGCAACCCGACTATGGGAACTGAAGCTTTCTTT
TRBJ2-7 TRBV2 . TRBD1 CASSLKQGMDEQYF TGTGCCAGCAGTTTAAAACAGGGGATGGACGAGCAGTACTTC
TRBJ2-3 TRBV29-1 . TRBD2 CSVVLAGVLGDTQYF TGCAGCGTTGTTTTGGCGGGAGTTCTCGGAGATACGCAGTATTTT
TRBJ2-3 TRBV4-1 . TRBD2 CASRERDLTDTQYF TGCGCCAGCAGGGAGCGGGACCTCACAGATACGCAGTATTTT
TRBJ2-2 TRBV9 . . CASSVVPVNTGELFF TGTGCCAGCAGCGTAGTTCCAGTTAACACCGGGGAGCTGTTTTTT
TRBJ2-7 TRBV15 . . CATSRDGSYEQYF TGTGCCACCAGCAGAGACGGGTCCTACGAGCAGTACTTC
TRBJ1-4 TRBV7-6 . . CASGLNGPNEKLFF TGTGCCAGCGGCTTAAATGGGCCTAATGAAAAACTGTTTTTT
TRBJ2-2 TRBV29-1 once . CSVEDGYTGELFF TGCAGCGTTGAAGACGGGTACACCGGGGAGCTGTTTTTT
TRBJ2-1 TRBV18 . TRBD2 CASLTALAGGPGFDEQFF TGTGCCAGCTTAACGGCACTAGCGGGAGGGCCCGGATTTGATGAGCAGTTCTTC
TRBJ1-5 TRBV5-5 . . CASSAWGGNQPQHF TGTGCCAGCAGCGCGTGGGGGGGAAATCAGCCCCAGCATTTT
TRBJ1-3 TRBV7-8 . . CASSLGAGTGNTIYF TGTGCCAGCAGCTTAGGTGCAGGGACTGGAAACACCATATATTTT
TRBJ2-1 TRBV18 . TRBD2 CASSPPASGDNEQFF TGTGCCAGCTCACCACCGGCTAGCGGGGATAATGAGCAGTTCTTC
TRBJ1-2 TRBV9 . . CASSADTDSVVAF TGTGCCAGCAGCGCCGACACGGACTCTGTCGTCGCCTTC
TRBJ2-2 TRBV27 once . CASTGSNTGELFF TGTGCCAGCACAGGCAGCAACACCGGGGAGCTGTTTTTT
TRBJ2-1 TRBV19 . . CASSIVWADGNEQFF TGTGCCAGTAGTATCGTATGGGCAGACGGCAATGAGCAGTTCTTC
TRBJ2-7 TRBV2 once TRBD1 CASSVDRGTYEQYF TGTGCCAGCAGTGTGGACAGGGGAACCTACGAGCAGTACTTC
TRBJ2-7 TRBV29-1 . . CSVDAGYEQYF TGCAGCGTTGATGCGGGTTACGAGCAGTACTTC
TRBJ1-1 TRBV30 . . CAWSAGAAEAFF TGTGCCTGGAGTGCTGGGGCTGCTGAAGCTTTCTTT
TRBJ1-5 TRBV4-3 . . CASSQEVDYSNQPQHF TGCGCCAGCAGCCAAGAGGTAGACTATAGCAATCAGCCCCAGCATTTT
TRBJ2-3 TRBV29-1 . . CSVEERAASTDTQYF TGCAGCGTTGAAGAACGAGCTGCTAGCACAGATACGCAGTATTTT
TRBJ2-5 TRBV2 . . CASSEQGGRETQYF TGTGCCAGCAGTGAGCAGGGAGGTCGAGAGACCCAGTACTTC
TRBJ1-5 TRBV28 . TRBD1 CASSSQGGPQPQHF TGTGCCAGCAGTTCACAGGGGGGCCCTCAGCCCCAGCATTTT
TRBJ2-1 TRBV5-1 . TRBD2 CASSFSGRDIEQFF TGCGCCAGCAGCTTTAGCGGGAGGGATATTGAGCAGTTCTTC
TRBJ2-1 TRBV15 . TRBD2 CATSRGDSGRFYNEQFF TGTGCCACCAGCAGGGGGGATAGCGGGAGGTTTTACAATGAGCAGTTCTTC
TRBJ2-1 TRBV28 once TRBD2 CASSLAGGRWNEQFF TGTGCCAGCAGTTTAGCGGGAGGCCGGTGGAATGAGCAGTTCTTC
TRBJ2-7 TRBV11-1 . . CASSKQRYRNEQYF TGTGCCAGCAGCAAACAAAGGTACAGGAACGAGCAGTACTTC
TRBJ2-7 TRBV5-6 . . CASSLAPREQYF TGTGCCAGCAGCTTAGCGCCTCGGGAGCAGTACTTC
TRBJ1-4 TRBV6-1 . . CASTKGAGGEKLFF TGTGCCAGCACCAAAGGGGCAGGTGGCGAAAAACTGTTTTTT
TRBJ2-1 TRBV11-3 . . CASSLGSSGNNEQFF TGTGCCAGCAGCTTAGGTAGTTCAGGGAACAATGAGCAGTTCTTC
TRBJ1-1 TRBV27 . . CASSSRLNRNTEAFF TGTGCCAGCAGCTCCCGCTTGAATAGGAACACTGAAGCTTTCTTT
TRBJ2-3 TRBV10-3 . . CAISDFSGGHTQYF TGTGCCATCAGTGATTTTAGCGGAGGTCATACGCAGTATTTT
TRBJ2-5 TRBV19 . TRBD2 CASSIGGTSGTYQETQYF TGTGCCAGTAGTATAGGAGGCACTAGCGGGACGTACCAAGAGACCCAGTACTTC
TRBJ1-5 TRBV30 . . CAWSVGGVNPQHF TGTGCCTGGAGTGTGGGAGGGGTAAACCCCCAGCATTTT
TRBJ2-7 TRBV5-1 . . CASSPWQAYEQYF TGCGCCAGCAGCCCATGGCAAGCCTACGAGCAGTACTTC
TRBJ2-3 TRBV7-3 once . CASRNTGTSSDTQYF TGTGCCAGCAGAAACACAGGGACCTCGTCGGATACGCAGTATTTT
TRBJ2-3 TRBV7-6 . . CASSSRSDTQYF TGTGCCAGCAGCTCCCGGTCAGATACGCAGTATTTT
TRBJ2-7 TRBV28 . TRBD2 CASSFFTSGISYEQYF TGTGCCAGCAGTTTTTTTACTAGCGGGATTAGCTACGAGCAGTACTTC
TRBJ1-5 TRBV5-1 . . CASSLLGAGNQPQHF TGCGCCAGCAGCTTGTTGGGGGCAGGCAATCAGCCCCAGCATTTT
TRBJ2-7 TRBV11-3 . TRBD1 CASSSRDSPYEQYF TGTGCCAGCAGCTCCCGGGACAGCCCCTACGAGCAGTACTTC
TRBJ2-2 TRBV19 . TRBD1 CASSRRTGRTANTGELFF TGTGCCAGTAGTCGACGGACAGGGAGGACCGCGAACACCGGGGAGCTGTTTTTT
TRBJ2-2 TRBV18 . . CASSPAGNTGELFF TGTGCCAGCTCCCCCGCGGGCAACACCGGGGAGCTGTTTTTT
TRBJ2-1 TRBV19 . . CASSIDHFNEQFF TGTGCCAGTAGTATAGATCACTTCAATGAGCAGTTCTTC
TRBJ2-7 TRBV10-1 . . CASSESSDEQYF TGCGCCAGCAGTGAGTCAAGCGACGAGCAGTACTTC
TRBJ1-2 TRBV6-5 . TRBD1 CASSGPGQSYYGYTF TGTGCCAGCAGTGGTCCGGGACAGAGTTACTATGGCTACACCTTC
TRBJ2-5 TRBV7-3 . TRBD2 CASSLGGRIQETQYF TGTGCCAGCAGCTTAGGCGGGAGGATACAAGAGACCCAGTACTTC
TRBJ2-1 TRBV10-3 . . CAIQRGKNNEQFF TGTGCCATCCAACGCGGGAAGAACAATGAGCAGTTCTTC
TRBJ2-7 TRBV5-6 . . CASSLGLREQYF TGTGCCAGCAGCTTGGGACTGAGGGAGCAGTACTTC
TRBJ2-7 TRBV4-1 . . CASSQDLGVIGPEQYF TGCGCCAGCAGCCAAGATTTAGGGGTCATTGGCCCCGAGCAGTACTTC
TRBJ2-7 TRBV9 . . CASSPSYTGLLAYEQYF TGTGCCAGCAGCCCCTCCTACACAGGGCTACTTGCTTACGAGCAGTACTTC